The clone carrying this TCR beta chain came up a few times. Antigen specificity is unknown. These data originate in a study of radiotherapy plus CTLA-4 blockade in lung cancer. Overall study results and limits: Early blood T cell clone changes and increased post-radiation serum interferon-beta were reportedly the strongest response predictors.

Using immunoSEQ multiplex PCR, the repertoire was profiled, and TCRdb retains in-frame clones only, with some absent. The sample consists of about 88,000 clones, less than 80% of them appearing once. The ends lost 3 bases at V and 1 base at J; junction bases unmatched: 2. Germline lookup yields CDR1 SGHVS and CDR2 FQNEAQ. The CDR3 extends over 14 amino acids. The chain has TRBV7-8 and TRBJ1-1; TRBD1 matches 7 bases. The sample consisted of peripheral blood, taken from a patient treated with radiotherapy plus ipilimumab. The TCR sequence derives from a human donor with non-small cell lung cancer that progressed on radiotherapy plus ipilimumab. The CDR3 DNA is TGTGCCAGCAGCTTGTACAGGGGGAACACTGAAGCTTTCTTT. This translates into CASSLYRGNTEAFF. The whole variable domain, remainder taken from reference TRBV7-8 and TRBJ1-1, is GAGVSQSPRYKVAKRGQDVALRCDPISGHVSLFWYQQALGQGPEFLTYFQNEAQLDKSGLPSDRFFAERPEGSVSTLKIQRTQQEDSAVYLCASSLYRGNTEAFFGQGTRLTVV.